The clone carrying this T cell receptor (beta chain) has at least ten counts. The data derive from a study of T cells after yellow fever vaccination. At the level of the study: SMART-Seq v4 Ultra Low Input prepared the low-cell-number fractions.

Germline CDR1 and CDR2: MGHRA and YSYEKL. Trimming removed 4 bases at V and 11 bases at J, with 15 bases between. CDR3 length equals 14 residues. In making TCR cDNA, 5'RACE template switching added a universal primer site and UMIs to it. TCRdb re-analysed the 5' RACE reads in MiXCR, keeping a single row per CDR3 protein. In the table there are 310,000 or so distinct CDR3 sequences, about 3.5% of which are singletons. The clonotype comes from a man aged 18 to 35 who received the YFV17D yellow fever vaccine. This sequence joins TRBV4-1 and TRBJ1-6; D may be TRBD1 (6 bases). Source: PBMCs, taken on the day of the yellow fever booster vaccination. CDR3 protein: CASSLERGSPPLHF. CDR3 nucleotide sequence: TGCGCCAGCAGCCTCGAGAGGGGGTCGCCACCCCTCCACTTT.